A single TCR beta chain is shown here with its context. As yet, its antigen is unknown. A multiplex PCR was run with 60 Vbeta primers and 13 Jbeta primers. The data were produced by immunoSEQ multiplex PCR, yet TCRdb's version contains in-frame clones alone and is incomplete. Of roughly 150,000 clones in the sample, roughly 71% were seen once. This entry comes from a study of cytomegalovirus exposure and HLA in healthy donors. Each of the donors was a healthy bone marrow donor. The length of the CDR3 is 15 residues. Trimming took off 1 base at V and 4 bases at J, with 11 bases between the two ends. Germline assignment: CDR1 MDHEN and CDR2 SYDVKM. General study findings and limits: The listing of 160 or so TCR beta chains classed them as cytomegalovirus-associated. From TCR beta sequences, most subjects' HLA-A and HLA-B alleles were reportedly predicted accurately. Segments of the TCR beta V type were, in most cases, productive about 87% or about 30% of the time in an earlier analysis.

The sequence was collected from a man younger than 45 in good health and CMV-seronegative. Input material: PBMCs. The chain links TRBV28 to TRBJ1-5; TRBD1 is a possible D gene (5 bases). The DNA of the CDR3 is TGTGCCAGCAGTTTATCAGGGCGTCGGAATCAGCCCCAGCATTTT. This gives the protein CASSLSGRRNQPQHF.